The next 9 T cell receptor beta chains were all read from a single sample in a study of blood T cells in healthy people across ages. For the second PCR, which ran for roughly 6 to 11 cycles, a sample-barcoded 5' primer and a J-beta primer mix were used. TCRdb passed the 5' RACE reads through MiXCR, listing each CDR3 protein once. The data show 550,000 to 600,000 distinct CDR3 sequences, 27% seen once. The source material was blood. All receptors derive from a woman aged 70-85 years in good health.

This clonotype was detected only once. The chain couples TRBV20-1 to TRBJ2-1, with 7 bases aligning to TRBD1. The J call is doubtful: the DNA matches TRBJ2-7 better. The CDR3 contains 14 residues. CDR1 DFQATT and CDR2 SNEGSKA come from the germline V gene (reference sequence). The CDR3 is CSARGDRVFNEQYF. DNA of the CDR3: TGCAGTGCCCGAGGCGACAGGGTATTCAACGAGCAGTACTTC.

The chain links TRBV3-1 to TRBJ2-5; 8 bases are a match to TRBD1. The J call may be in error: the DNA end matches TRBJ2-1 better. Germline V gives CDR1 LGHDT, CDR2 YNNKEL (reference sequence). This CDR3 contains 20 residues. CDR3 nucleotide sequence: TGTGCCAGCAGCCAAGAAATAGATTTGGGGCGGGACAGGACTTACAATGAGCAGTTCTTC. Protein: CASSQEIDLGRDRTYNEQFF.

The chain recombines TRBV14 with TRBJ1-1, with unresolved D. The CDR3 has 13 residues. Germline-derived CDR1 and CDR2 are SGHDN and FVKESK. Trimming removed 5 bases from V and 5 bases from J, with 12 bases in between. CDR3 in amino acids: CASSARLDTEAFF. In DNA, the CDR3 is TGTGCCAGCAGCGCCCGCCTGGATACTGAAGCTTTCTTT.

The chain links TRBV11-1 to TRBJ2-5; 10 positions agree with TRBD1. V lost 3 bases to trimming and J lost 2 bases; unmatched junction nucleotides: 3. In germline, CDR1 is SGHAT, CDR2 FQDESV (reference sequence). The CDR3 runs 15 residues. CDR3 loop: CASSLGQGRQETQYF. The CDR3 DNA is TGTGCCAGCAGCTTGGGACAGGGGCGACAAGAGACCCAGTACTTC.

This sequence joins TRBV7-9 and TRBJ1-1, with TRBD1 matching 8 bases. J was trimmed by 1 base and V by 5 bases; bases with no gene match: 9. This CDR3 spans 16 amino acids. Germline V gene data show CDR1 as SEHNR and CDR2 as FQNEAQ (reference sequence). DNA of the CDR3: TGTGCCAGCAGCGTAGTTACAGGGGGGACGAACACTGAAGCTTTCTTT. Translation: CASSVVTGGTNTEAFF.

This chain connects TRBV20-1 to TRBJ2-2; 7 bases match TRBD2. Germline loops: CDR1 DFQATT, CDR2 SNEGSKA (reference sequence). V lost 0 bases to trimming and J lost 4 bases; unmatched junction nucleotides: 2. CDR3 length equals 14 residues. CDR3 sequence (DNA): TGCAGTGCTAGAGAGGGGGGGTCCACCGGGGAGCTGTTTTTT. The encoded protein is CSAREGGSTGELFF.

This sequence joins TRBV28 and TRBJ1-5; D possibly corresponds to TRBD1 (5 bases). The V gene lost 2 bases and the J gene lost 6 bases, with 8 bases spanning the gap. Germline lookup yields CDR1 MDHEN and CDR2 SYDVKM. The CDR3 length is 13 residues. As DNA, the CDR3 is TGTGCCAGCAGTTTACAGGGTCCTCAGCCCCAGCATTTT. This encodes CASSLQGPQPQHF.

This clonotype was detected only a few times. This chain connects TRBV15 to TRBJ2-5; 10 positions agree with TRBD2. The CDR3 has 16 residues. CDR1 and CDR2 from the germline V gene are LNHNV and YYDKDF (reference sequence). V trimming: 0 bases; J trimming: 1 base; junction bases outside the gene matches: 2. Here the CDR3 DNA reads TGTGCCACCAGCAGAGAACGACTAGCGGGCCAAGAGACCCAGTACTTC. This encodes CATSRERLAGQETQYF.

This clonotype was found many times. The chain links TRBV13 to TRBJ2-7, with TRBD2 matching over 8 bases. Germline V gene lookup returns CDR1 PRHDT and CDR2 FYEKMQ (reference sequence). CDR3 length: 14 residues. The V and J ends lost 3 bases and 6 bases, in that order; junction bases with no gene match: 7. The CDR3 DNA reads TGTGCCAGCAGCTTTAGCGGGACCTCCCTCGAGCAGTACTTC. Translated, it gives CASSFSGTSLEQYF.